The 11 T cell receptor beta chains below were found in one sample sequenced in a study of CD8 T cells in ankylosing spondylitis (dated by TCRdb to between 2016 and 2019). Libraries came from 5' RACE. The listed sequencing device is Illumina HiSeq 2500. TCRdb passed the public sequencing reads through fastp at Q25 and MiXCR, retaining productive beta sequences. One record per CDR3 amino acid sequence lists the most common genes and DNA. Here the sample has roughly 260,000 distinct CDR3 sequences; 20% occur a single time. The top ten clonotypes cover about 8% of the sample. Specimen: blood, either unsorted or a sorted T cell fraction (not recorded which). These receptors were taken from a male donor with ankylosing spondylitis or in good health (not recorded which).

The V and J genes are TRBV5-1 and TRBJ1-2; D ambiguous. CDR1 and CDR2 (germline): SGHRS, YFSETQ. V lost 0 bases to trimming and J lost 4 bases, with 10 bases between them. The CDR3 runs to 14 residues. CDR3: CASSLAMNPYGYTF. CDR3 nucleotides: TGCGCCAGCAGCTTGGCAATGAACCCCTATGGCTACACCTTC.

To note about this clonotype: At one end, the junction sequence differs from germline, possibly due to a read error. This chain connects TRBV5-1 to TRBJ2-2; 8 bases line up with TRBD1. The germline gives CDR1 SGHRS, CDR2 YFSETQ. The CDR3 is 13 residues long. CDR3 region: CASSLDRDGELFF. The CDR3 DNA reads as TGCGCCAGCAGTTTGGACAGGGACGGGGAGCTGTTTTTT. Supplemented by reference TRBV5-1 and TRBJ2-2, the full variable domain reads KAGVTQTPRYLIKTRGQQVTLSCSPISGHRSVSWYQQTPGQGLQFLFEYFSETQRNKGNFPGRFSGRQFSNSRSEMNVSTLELGDSALYLCASSLDRDGELFFGEGSRLTVL.

This clonotype has only a few counts. The chain employs TRBV18 and TRBJ2-1; D possibly corresponds to TRBD2 (5 bases). The CDR3 contains 16 residues. The germline V gene has CDR1 KGHSH and CDR2 LQKENI. The V and J ends lost 0 bases and 2 bases respectively, with 11 bases between them. The CDR3 DNA sequence: TGTGCCAGCTCACCACCGGGTAGCGCCACCTACAATGAGCAGTTCTTC. Residues: CASSPPGSATYNEQFF. Combining the CDR3 with reference TRBV18 and TRBJ2-1 gives the whole variable domain NAGVMQNPRHLVRRRGQEARLRCSPMKGHSHVYWYRQLPEEGLKFMVYLQKENIIDESGMPKERFSAEFPKEGPSILRIQQVVRGDSAAYFCASSPPGSATYNEQFFGPGTRLTVL.

The gene calls are TRBV10-3 and TRBJ2-3; D gene ambiguous. Germline CDR1 ENHRY, CDR2 SYGVKD. CDR3 length: 16 residues. The V gene lost 4 bases and the J gene lost 0 bases, with 14 bases spanning the gap. The CDR3 bases are TGTGCCATCAGTGGAGCGAGACACTCCAGCACAGATACGCAGTATTTT. Translated: CAISGARHSSTDTQYF.

This clonotype came up a few times. CDR3 coding DNA: TGTGCCAGCAGTTTATGGGAGGGAGCAGAGACCCAGTACTTC. This sequence encodes CASSLWEGAETQYF. V and J are TRBV12-3 or TRBV12-4 and TRBJ2-5; 7 bases map to TRBD2. This CDR3 contains 14 residues. J was trimmed by 4 bases and V by 2 bases; bases with no gene match: 4.

This clonotype has more than one count but fewer than ten. The chain couples TRBV29-1 to TRBJ2-5; D is perhaps TRBD1 (6 bases). V shed 2 bases and J shed 2 bases, with 12 bases lying between them. Looked up from germline, CDR1 is SQVTM and CDR2 is ANQGSEA. There are 14 residues in the CDR3. CDR3 sequence reads: CSVEPQGAQETQYF. CDR3 DNA: TGCAGCGTTGAACCACAGGGAGCTCAAGAGACCCAGTACTTC.

The V gene is TRBV20-1, the J gene TRBJ2-3; 7 bases fit TRBD2. Trimming cost V 1 base and J 1 base; bases outside gene matches: 2. The CDR3 runs to 14 residues. The germline V gene encodes CDR1 DFQATT and CDR2 SNEGSKA (reference sequence). DNA of the CDR3: TGCAGTGCTAGAGGGACTAGTGGCACAGATACGCAGTATTTT. It translates to CSARGTSGTDTQYF.

This clonotype was recorded many times. The gene calls are TRBV29-1 and TRBJ1-1, with D possibly TRBD1 on 5 matching bases. The V gene's germline CDR1 is SQVTM and CDR2 ANQGSEA. V lost 7 bases, J lost 5 bases, and 17 bases lay in between. The length of the CDR3 is 13 residues. The CDR3 sequence: CSAHMNAGTEAFF. For the CDR3, the DNA is TGCAGCGCCCACATGAACGCAGGGACTGAAGCTTTCTTT. Together with reference TRBV29-1 and TRBJ1-1, the CDR3 gives the full variable domain: SAVISQKPSRDICQRGTSLTIQCQVDSQVTMMFWYRQQPGQSLTLIATANQGSEATYESGFVIDKFPISRPNLTFSTLTVSNMSPEDSSIYLCSAHMNAGTEAFFGQGTRLTVV.

This clonotype was picked up a small number of times. The chain couples TRBV12-3 or TRBV12-4 to TRBJ1-5; 7 bases are a match to TRBD1. The CDR3 is made up of 14 amino acids. V was clipped by 5 bases and J by 3 bases; unmatched bases: 4. The CDR3 loop is CASSRDSFNQPQHF. DNA for the CDR3: TGTGCCAGCAGTCGGGACAGTTTCAATCAGCCCCAGCATTTT.

This clonotype has at least ten counts. V gene TRBV9 combines with J gene TRBJ2-3; weak D call: TRBD2 (6 bases). The length of the CDR3 is 16 residues. Germline CDR1 is SGDLS and CDR2 is YYNGEE. Trimming cost V 0 bases and J 0 bases, with 11 bases left between them. The CDR3 nucleotides read TGTGCCAGCAGCGTAGTAGCGGAGATTAGCACAGATACGCAGTATTTT. Protein sequence: CASSVVAEISTDTQYF.

J is TRBJ2-7 and V is TRBV6-1; D gene ambiguous. The germline gives CDR1 MNHNS, CDR2 SASEGT. The CDR3 length is 11 residues. V dropped 4 bases and J dropped 7 bases, with 8 bases sitting between them. The CDR3 sequence is CASSVAVEQYV. The CDR3, as DNA: TGTGCCAGCAGTGTCGCGGTGGAGCAGTACGTC.